This T cell receptor beta chain was found in a study of T cells after yellow fever vaccination (dated 2019 in TCRdb). For the wider study: The SMART-Seq v4 Ultra Low Input RNA kit was used to prepare libraries from fractions with low cell numbers. Bulk TCR alpha and beta repertoires were sequenced longitudinally to track T-cell clones before and after primary and booster YFV17D yellow fever vaccination. The cohort comprised two healthy male donors, one aged 18 to 30 and one aged 30 to 40 years. Blood samples were taken at several timepoints before and after primary and secondary immunization, and bulk PBMC replicates and cell subsets were isolated. Broader findings and caveats from the paper: After the booster, most of the clones that had expanded following primary vaccination were detected again (almost 98% of CD4 and 80% to 90% of CD8), which suggests that memory was broadly maintained. Compared with the primary T-cell response, the secondary T-cell response was weaker but faster, peaking on day 5 rather than day 15. FACS-sorted repertoires could contain abundant contaminating clonotypes from the bulk population, so computational filtering was required. Because the study included only a couple of donors, the extent to which the findings can be generalized is limited. A small fraction of clonotypes appeared in both the CD4 and CD8 compartments, likely as a result of convergent recombination.

TCR cDNA was made using 5'RACE template switching, a step that added a universal primer site and unique molecular identifiers. Priming for cDNA synthesis came from both the TCR alpha and TCR beta constant segments. Library amplification used two PCR steps, and the second PCR step added sample barcodes and sequencing adapters. Sequencing of the libraries was done on either Illumina HiSeq 2500 (2x100 bp) or NovaSeq (2x150 bp). The study's own analysis went as follows. MIGEC was used to demultiplex reads and collapse the reads into UMI consensus sequences, and MiXCR was used for V(D)J alignment. Vaccine-responding clonotypes were identified with edgeR using replicate PBMC samples, with FDR below 0.01 and a log2 fold change above 5 up to day 15 being required. CD4 or CD8 identity was assigned to each bulk clonotype according to whether the clonotype was present at higher abundance in the sequenced CD4 repertoire or the sequenced CD8 repertoire. The public sequencing data were trimmed at Q25 with fastp and processed into clonotypes with MiXCR by TCRdb, which kept only in-frame beta chains. Duplicate CDR3 protein sequences are folded into a single record with the most common DNA and genes. The V and J calls were determined by TCRdb, not by the authors. This sample has under 300,000 distinct CDR3 sequences in its table, and less than 8.5% of those were observed once. Together, the top ten hold around 0.9% of the sample.

On this clonotype: The specificity of this receptor is unknown. No base qualities exist here, and no much larger clone lies one base off it.

The sample's treatment or condition label, in plain terms: live attenuated yellow fever vaccine strain. A standard Ficoll-Paque protocol was used to isolate PBMCs from peripheral blood. Dynabeads CD4 and CD8 positive selection kits were used to isolate the CD4 and CD8 T-cell fractions. RNA was extracted with TriZol from bulk PBMCs, CD4 and CD8 fractions, and dextramer-positive and dextramer-negative fractions. This clonotype was obtained from a man between 25 and 39 years old who received the YFV17D yellow fever vaccine. The sequencing here drew on CD4+ T cells sorted from PBMCs, taken 15 days after the yellow fever booster vaccination.

The CDR3: CTSSPGLAGVGEQYF. At the DNA level, the sequence is TGTACCAGCAGCCCAGGACTAGCGGGAGTAGGCGAGCAGTACTTC. The rearrangement combines TRBV7-2 with TRBJ2-7, with 13 junctional bases fitting TRBD2. Trimming takes 5 bases off V and 6 bases off J; junction bases not matched to a gene: 7. The CDR3 starts with the cysteine, ends with the phenylalanine, and has 15 residues. CDR3 DNA only is kept here, 45 bases in frame from base 1. CDR1 and CDR2 are read off the germline V gene as SGHTA and FQGNSA.